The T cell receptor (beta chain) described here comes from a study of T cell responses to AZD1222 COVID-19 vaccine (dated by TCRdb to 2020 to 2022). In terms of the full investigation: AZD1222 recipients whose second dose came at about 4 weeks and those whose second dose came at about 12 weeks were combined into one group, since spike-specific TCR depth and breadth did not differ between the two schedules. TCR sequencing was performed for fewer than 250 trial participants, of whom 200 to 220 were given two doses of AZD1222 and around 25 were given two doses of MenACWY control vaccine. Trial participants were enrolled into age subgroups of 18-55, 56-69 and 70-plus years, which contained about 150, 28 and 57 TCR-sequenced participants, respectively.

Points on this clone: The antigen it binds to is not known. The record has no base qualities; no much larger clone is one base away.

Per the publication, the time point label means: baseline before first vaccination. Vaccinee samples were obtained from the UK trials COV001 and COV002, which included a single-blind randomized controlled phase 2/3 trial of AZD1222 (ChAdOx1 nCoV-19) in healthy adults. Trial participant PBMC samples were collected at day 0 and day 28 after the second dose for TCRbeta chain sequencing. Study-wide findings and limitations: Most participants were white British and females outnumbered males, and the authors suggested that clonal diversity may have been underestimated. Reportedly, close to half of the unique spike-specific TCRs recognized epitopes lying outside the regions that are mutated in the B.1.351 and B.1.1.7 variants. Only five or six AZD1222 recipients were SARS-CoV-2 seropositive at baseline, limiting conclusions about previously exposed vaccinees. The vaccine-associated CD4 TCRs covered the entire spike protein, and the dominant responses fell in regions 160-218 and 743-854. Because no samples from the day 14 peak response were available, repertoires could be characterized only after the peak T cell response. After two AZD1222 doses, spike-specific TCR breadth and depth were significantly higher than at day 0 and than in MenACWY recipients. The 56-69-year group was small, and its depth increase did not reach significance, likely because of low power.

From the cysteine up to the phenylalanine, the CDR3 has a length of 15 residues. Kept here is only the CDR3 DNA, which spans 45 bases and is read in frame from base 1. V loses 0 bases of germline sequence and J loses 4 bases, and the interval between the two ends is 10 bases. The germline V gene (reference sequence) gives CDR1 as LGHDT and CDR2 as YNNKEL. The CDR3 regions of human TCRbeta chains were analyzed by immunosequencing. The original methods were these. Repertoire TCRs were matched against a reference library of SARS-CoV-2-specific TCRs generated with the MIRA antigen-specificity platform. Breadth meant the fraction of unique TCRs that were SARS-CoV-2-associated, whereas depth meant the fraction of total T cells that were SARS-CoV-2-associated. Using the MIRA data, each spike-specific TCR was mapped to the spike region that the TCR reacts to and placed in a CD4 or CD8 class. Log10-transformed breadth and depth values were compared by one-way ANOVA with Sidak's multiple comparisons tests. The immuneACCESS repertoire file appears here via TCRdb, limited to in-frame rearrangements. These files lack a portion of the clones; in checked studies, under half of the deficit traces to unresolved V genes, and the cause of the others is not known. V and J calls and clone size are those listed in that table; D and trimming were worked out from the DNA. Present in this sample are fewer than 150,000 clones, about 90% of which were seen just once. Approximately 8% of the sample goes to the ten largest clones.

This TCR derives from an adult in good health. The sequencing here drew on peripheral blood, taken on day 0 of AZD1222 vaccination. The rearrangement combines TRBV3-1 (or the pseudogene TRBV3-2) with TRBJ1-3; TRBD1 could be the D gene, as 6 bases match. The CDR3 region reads CASSQDGGVGNTIYF. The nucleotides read TGTGCCAGCAGCCAAGATGGGGGCGTCGGAAACACCATATATTTT.